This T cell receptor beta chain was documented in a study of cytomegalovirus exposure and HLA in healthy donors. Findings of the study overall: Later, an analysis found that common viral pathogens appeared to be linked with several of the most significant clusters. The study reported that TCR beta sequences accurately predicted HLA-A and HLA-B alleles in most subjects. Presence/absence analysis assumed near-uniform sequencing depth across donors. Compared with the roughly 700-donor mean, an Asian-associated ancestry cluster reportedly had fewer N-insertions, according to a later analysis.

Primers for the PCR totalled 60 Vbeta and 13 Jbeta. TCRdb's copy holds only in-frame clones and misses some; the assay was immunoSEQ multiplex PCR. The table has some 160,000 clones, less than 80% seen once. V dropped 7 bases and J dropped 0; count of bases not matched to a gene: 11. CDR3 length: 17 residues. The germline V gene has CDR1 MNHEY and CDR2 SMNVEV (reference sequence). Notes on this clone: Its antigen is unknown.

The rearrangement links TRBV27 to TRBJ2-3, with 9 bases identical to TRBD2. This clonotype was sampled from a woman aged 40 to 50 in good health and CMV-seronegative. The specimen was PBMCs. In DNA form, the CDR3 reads TGTGCCAGCAATCCTTGGGCGGGAGGGCCGAGCACAGATACGCAGTATTTT. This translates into CASNPWAGGPSTDTQYF.